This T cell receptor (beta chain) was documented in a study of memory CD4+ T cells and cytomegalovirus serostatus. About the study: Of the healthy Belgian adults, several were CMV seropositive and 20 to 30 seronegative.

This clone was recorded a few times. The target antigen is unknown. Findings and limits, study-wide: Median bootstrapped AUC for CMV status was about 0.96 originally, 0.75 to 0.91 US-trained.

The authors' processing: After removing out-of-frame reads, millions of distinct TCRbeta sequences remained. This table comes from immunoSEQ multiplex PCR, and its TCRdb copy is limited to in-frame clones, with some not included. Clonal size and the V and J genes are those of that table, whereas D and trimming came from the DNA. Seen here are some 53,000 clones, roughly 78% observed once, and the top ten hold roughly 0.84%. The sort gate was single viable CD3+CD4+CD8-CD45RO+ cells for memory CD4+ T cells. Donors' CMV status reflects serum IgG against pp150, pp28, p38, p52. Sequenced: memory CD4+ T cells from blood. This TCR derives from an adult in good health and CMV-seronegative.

Here the CDR3 reads CASSPLRQGSLATEAFF. The CDR3 DNA is TGTGCCAGCTCACCCCTCCGACAGGGGAGTTTGGCAACTGAAGCTTTCTTT. The chain employs TRBV18 and TRBJ1-1, with 8 nucleotides matching TRBD1. Germline assignment: CDR1 KGHSH and CDR2 LQKENI. Losses at the gene ends were 3 bases for V and 5 bases for J; bases not matched to a gene: 14. The CDR3 covers 17 residues.